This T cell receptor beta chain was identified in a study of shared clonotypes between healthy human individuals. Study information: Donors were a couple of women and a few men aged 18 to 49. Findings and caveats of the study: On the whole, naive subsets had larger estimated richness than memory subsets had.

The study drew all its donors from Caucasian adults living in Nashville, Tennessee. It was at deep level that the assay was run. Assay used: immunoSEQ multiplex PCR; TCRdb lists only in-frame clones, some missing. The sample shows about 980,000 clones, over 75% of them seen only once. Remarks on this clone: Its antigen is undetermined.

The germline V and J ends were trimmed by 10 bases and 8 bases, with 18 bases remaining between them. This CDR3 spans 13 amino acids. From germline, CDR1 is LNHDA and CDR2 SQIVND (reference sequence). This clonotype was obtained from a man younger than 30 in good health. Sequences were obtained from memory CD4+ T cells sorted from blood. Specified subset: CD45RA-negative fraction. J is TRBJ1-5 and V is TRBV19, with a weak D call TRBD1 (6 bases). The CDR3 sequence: CATLLQGLEPQHF. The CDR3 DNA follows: TGTGCCACCCTCCTCCAGGGGCTTGAGCCCCAGCATTTT.